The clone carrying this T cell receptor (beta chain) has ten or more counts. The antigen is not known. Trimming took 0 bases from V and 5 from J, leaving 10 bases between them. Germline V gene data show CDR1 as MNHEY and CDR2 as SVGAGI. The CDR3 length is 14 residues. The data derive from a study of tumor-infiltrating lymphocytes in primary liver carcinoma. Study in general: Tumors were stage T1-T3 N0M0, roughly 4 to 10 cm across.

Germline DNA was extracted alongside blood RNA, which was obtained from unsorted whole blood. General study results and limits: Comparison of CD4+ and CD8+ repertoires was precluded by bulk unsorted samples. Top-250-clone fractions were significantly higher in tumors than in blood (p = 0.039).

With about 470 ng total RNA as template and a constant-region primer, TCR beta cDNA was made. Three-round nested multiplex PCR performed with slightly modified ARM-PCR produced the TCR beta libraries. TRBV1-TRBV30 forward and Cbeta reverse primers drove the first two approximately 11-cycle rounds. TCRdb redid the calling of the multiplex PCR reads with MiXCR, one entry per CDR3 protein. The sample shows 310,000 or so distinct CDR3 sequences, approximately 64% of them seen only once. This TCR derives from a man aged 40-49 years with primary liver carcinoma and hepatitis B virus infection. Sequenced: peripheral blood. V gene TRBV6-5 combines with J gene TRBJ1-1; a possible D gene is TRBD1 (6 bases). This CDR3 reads CASSYSGQGTEAFF. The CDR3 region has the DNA TGTGCCAGCAGTTACTCAGGGCAGGGGACTGAAGCTTTCTTT.